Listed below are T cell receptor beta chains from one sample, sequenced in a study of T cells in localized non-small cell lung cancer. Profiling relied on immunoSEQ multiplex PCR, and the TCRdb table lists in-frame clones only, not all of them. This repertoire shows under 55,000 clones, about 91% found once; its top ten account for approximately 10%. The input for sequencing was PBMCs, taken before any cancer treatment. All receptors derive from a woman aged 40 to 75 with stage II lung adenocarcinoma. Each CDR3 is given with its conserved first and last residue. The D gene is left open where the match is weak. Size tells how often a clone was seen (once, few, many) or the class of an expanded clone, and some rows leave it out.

CDR3aa: CASSTSPLRPGEEQYF
CDR3nt: TGTGCCAGTAGTACATCGCCCCTAAGACCGGGAGAGGAGCAGTACTTC
d_gene: NA
j_gene: TRBJ2-7
abundance: NA
v_gene: TRBV19

CDR3aa: CASRVYGDQGANEKLFF
CDR3nt: TGTGCCAGCAGAGTTTATGGGGACCAGGGGGCGAATGAAAAACTGTTTTTT
d_gene: TRBD1
j_gene: TRBJ1-4
abundance: NA
v_gene: TRBV28

CDR3aa: CASTPGWSYGYTF
CDR3nt: TGTGCCAGCACCCCTGGATGGAGCTATGGCTACACCTTC
d_gene: NA
j_gene: TRBJ1-2
abundance: NA
v_gene: TRBV6-5

CDR3aa: CASSARDFSYEQYF
CDR3nt: TGTGCCAGCAGTGCCCGGGACTTTTCCTACGAGCAGTACTTC
d_gene: NA
j_gene: TRBJ2-7
abundance: NA
v_gene: TRBV25-1

CDR3aa: CASSPDMGVNEQFF
CDR3nt: TGCGCCAGCAGCCCGGATATGGGGGTTAATGAGCAGTTCTTC
d_gene: NA
j_gene: TRBJ2-1
abundance: NA
v_gene: TRBV5-1

CDR3aa: CASSGGDGLPTKNIQYF
CDR3nt: TGCGCCAGCAGTGGGGGGGATGGCCTACCCACCAAAAACATTCAGTACTTC
d_gene: NA
j_gene: TRBJ2-4
abundance: NA
v_gene: TRBV10-1

CDR3aa: CASKRESYNEQFF
CDR3nt: TGTGCCAGCAAAAGAGAGTCCTACAATGAGCAGTTCTTC
d_gene: NA
j_gene: TRBJ2-1
abundance: once
v_gene: TRBV28

CDR3aa: CASSLSGIRASGNTIYF
CDR3nt: TGTGCCAGCAGTTTATCGGGGATCCGCGCCTCTGGAAACACCATATATTTT
d_gene: NA
j_gene: TRBJ1-3
abundance: NA
v_gene: TRBV28

CDR3aa: CASSFLRGGNEQFF
CDR3nt: TGTGCCAGCAGCTTCCTCCGGGGAGGGAATGAGCAGTTCTTC
d_gene: TRBD2
j_gene: TRBJ2-1
abundance: NA
v_gene: TRBV13

CDR3aa: CASSRAGAFQETQYF
CDR3nt: TGTGCCAGCAGTAGAGCGGGGGCATTCCAAGAGACCCAGTACTTC
d_gene: TRBD2
j_gene: TRBJ2-5
abundance: NA
v_gene: TRBV2

CDR3aa: CASSLGATGPGEKLFF
CDR3nt: TGTGCCAGCAGCTTAGGGGCCACGGGCCCCGGTGAAAAACTGTTTTTT
d_gene: NA
j_gene: TRBJ1-4
abundance: few
v_gene: TRBV11-2

CDR3aa: CASSLASGTDEQYF
CDR3nt: TGCGCCAGCAGCTTGGCTAGCGGGACTGACGAGCAGTACTTC
d_gene: TRBD2
j_gene: TRBJ2-7
abundance: NA
v_gene: TRBV5-1

CDR3aa: CASSSDSTRNQPQHF
CDR3nt: TGTGCCAGCAGTTCGGACAGCACCCGCAATCAGCCCCAGCATTTT
d_gene: NA
j_gene: TRBJ1-5
abundance: NA
v_gene: TRBV6-1

CDR3aa: CASSFGQGANYGYTF
CDR3nt: TGTGCCAGCAGCTTCGGACAGGGGGCTAACTATGGCTACACCTTC
d_gene: TRBD1
j_gene: TRBJ1-2
abundance: NA
v_gene: TRBV9

CDR3aa: CASSETGLSYEQYF
CDR3nt: TGTGCCAGCAGTGAAACGGGACTCTCCTACGAGCAGTACTTC
d_gene: NA
j_gene: TRBJ2-7
abundance: once
v_gene: TRBV6-1

CDR3aa: CASSFTQGMATEAFF
CDR3nt: TGTGCCAGCAGCTTTACGCAGGGGATGGCCACTGAAGCTTTCTTT
d_gene: NA
j_gene: TRBJ1-1
abundance: NA
v_gene: TRBV5-4

CDR3aa: CASALGTNTDTQYF
CDR3nt: TGTGCCAGCGCCCTCGGGACTAACACAGATACGCAGTATTTT
d_gene: TRBD2
j_gene: TRBJ2-3
abundance: NA
v_gene: TRBV6-6

CDR3aa: CASSLLGWGSSYEQYF
CDR3nt: TGTGCCAGTAGTCTCCTGGGGTGGGGTAGCTCCTACGAGCAGTACTTC
d_gene: NA
j_gene: TRBJ2-7
abundance: NA
v_gene: TRBV19

CDR3aa: CASSDSGGLEQYF
CDR3nt: TGTGCCAGCAGTGACTCGGGGGGGCTCGAGCAGTACTTC
d_gene: TRBD2
j_gene: TRBJ2-7
abundance: NA
v_gene: TRBV25-1

CDR3aa: CSARLQGGYGYTF
CDR3nt: TGCAGCGCCCGCCTTCAAGGGGGCTATGGCTACACCTTC
d_gene: NA
j_gene: TRBJ1-2
abundance: NA
v_gene: TRBV29-1

CDR3aa: CASSGSGGSTYNEQFF
CDR3nt: TGTGCCAGCAGCGGTAGCGGGGGGAGCACCTACAATGAGCAGTTCTTC
d_gene: TRBD2
j_gene: TRBJ2-1
abundance: NA
v_gene: TRBV9

CDR3aa: CASSLTGKGDTEAFF
CDR3nt: TGTGCCAGCTCATTAACAGGGAAGGGGGACACTGAAGCTTTCTTT
d_gene: NA
j_gene: TRBJ1-1
abundance: NA
v_gene: TRBV18

CDR3aa: CASSLSMGNSPLHF
CDR3nt: TGTGCCAGCAGCTTGAGTATGGGAAATTCACCCCTCCACTTT
d_gene: NA
j_gene: TRBJ1-6
abundance: NA
v_gene: TRBV5-4

CDR3aa: CASSYSSAGGIYEQYF
CDR3nt: TGTGCCAGCAGTTACTCGTCAGCGGGAGGGATCTACGAGCAGTACTTC
d_gene: TRBD2
j_gene: TRBJ2-7
abundance: NA
v_gene: TRBV6-5

CDR3aa: CASSIPNRDNTEAFF
CDR3nt: TGTGCCAGCAGTATCCCCAACAGGGATAACACTGAAGCTTTCTTT
d_gene: NA
j_gene: TRBJ1-1
abundance: NA
v_gene: TRBV28

CDR3aa: CASSMPGDPNYGYTF
CDR3nt: TGTGCCAGTAGTATGCCCGGAGATCCTAACTATGGCTACACCTTC
d_gene: NA
j_gene: TRBJ1-2
abundance: NA
v_gene: TRBV19

CDR3aa: CASSHRTGIEEAFF
CDR3nt: TGTGCCAGCAGCCACCGGACAGGGATAGAAGAAGCTTTCTTT
d_gene: TRBD1
j_gene: TRBJ1-1
abundance: once
v_gene: TRBV7-9

CDR3aa: CASSRTPQGEAFF
CDR3nt: TGTGCCAGCAGCCGAACCCCTCAGGGAGAAGCTTTCTTT
d_gene: NA
j_gene: TRBJ1-1
abundance: NA
v_gene: TRBV7-2

CDR3aa: CASSAFGTSSGNTIYF
CDR3nt: TGTGCCAGTAGTGCCTTTGGGACGTCCTCTGGAAACACCATATATTTT
d_gene: NA
j_gene: TRBJ1-3
abundance: NA
v_gene: TRBV19

CDR3aa: CASIKGGPYNSPLHF
CDR3nt: TGTGCCAGCATAAAGGGGGGGCCTTATAATTCACCCCTCCACTTT
d_gene: NA
j_gene: TRBJ1-6
abundance: NA
v_gene: TRBV5-5

CDR3aa: CASSTGYEQYF
CDR3nt: TGTGCCAGTAGTACAGGGTACGAGCAGTACTTC
d_gene: NA
j_gene: TRBJ2-7
abundance: NA
v_gene: TRBV19

CDR3aa: CASSYLAGGPSYEQYF
CDR3nt: TGTGCCAGCAGCTATCTAGCGGGAGGGCCGAGCTACGAGCAGTACTTC
d_gene: TRBD2
j_gene: TRBJ2-7
abundance: NA
v_gene: TRBV7-8

CDR3aa: CASSVGLAGYNEQFF
CDR3nt: TGTGCCAGCAGCGTAGGGCTAGCGGGATACAATGAGCAGTTCTTC
d_gene: TRBD2
j_gene: TRBJ2-1
abundance: NA
v_gene: TRBV9

CDR3aa: CASSQEWGPYTDTQYF
CDR3nt: TGTGCCAGCAGCCAAGAATGGGGCCCCTACACAGATACGCAGTATTTT
d_gene: NA
j_gene: TRBJ2-3
abundance: NA
v_gene: TRBV14

CDR3aa: CATYRRGGYEQYF
CDR3nt: TGTGCCACCTACCGCAGGGGTGGCTACGAGCAGTACTTC
d_gene: NA
j_gene: TRBJ2-7
abundance: NA
v_gene: TRBV5-4

CDR3aa: CASGGGGAGNTIYF
CDR3nt: TGTGCCAGCGGTGGTGGGGGGGCTGGAAACACCATATATTTT
d_gene: NA
j_gene: TRBJ1-3
abundance: NA
v_gene: TRBV28

CDR3aa: CASSSGTGKGYTF
CDR3nt: TGCGCCAGCAGCTCTGGGACAGGGAAGGGCTACACCTTC
d_gene: TRBD1
j_gene: TRBJ1-2
abundance: NA
v_gene: TRBV5-1

CDR3aa: CASSGYSYNEQFF
CDR3nt: TGCGCCAGCAGCGGGTACTCCTACAATGAGCAGTTCTTC
d_gene: NA
j_gene: TRBJ2-1
abundance: NA
v_gene: TRBV5-1

CDR3aa: CASSAPGQIPYEQYF
CDR3nt: TGTGCCAGCAGTGCCCCGGGACAGATACCCTACGAGCAGTACTTC
d_gene: TRBD1
j_gene: TRBJ2-7
abundance: NA
v_gene: TRBV28

CDR3aa: CASSLGEGATDTQYF
CDR3nt: TGTGCCAGCAGCCTCGGGGAGGGAGCCACAGATACGCAGTATTTT
d_gene: TRBD2
j_gene: TRBJ2-3
abundance: NA
v_gene: TRBV5-4

CDR3aa: CASSLMGAANTEAFF
CDR3nt: TGTGCCAGCAGCTTAATGGGGGCAGCGAACACTGAAGCTTTCTTT
d_gene: NA
j_gene: TRBJ1-1
abundance: NA
v_gene: TRBV7-3

CDR3aa: CASSVATKEGQGGNTEAFF
CDR3nt: TGTGCCAGCAGCGTAGCTACAAAGGAAGGACAGGGCGGGAACACTGAAGCTTTCTTT
d_gene: TRBD1
j_gene: TRBJ1-1
abundance: NA
v_gene: TRBV9

CDR3aa: CASSQGQGGTGELFF
CDR3nt: TGCGCCAGCAGCCAGGGACAGGGTGGAACCGGGGAGCTGTTTTTT
d_gene: TRBD1
j_gene: TRBJ2-2
abundance: NA
v_gene: TRBV5-1

CDR3aa: CSVQAGLETQYF
CDR3nt: TGCAGCGTTCAGGCGGGCCTAGAGACCCAGTACTTC
d_gene: NA
j_gene: TRBJ2-5
abundance: once
v_gene: TRBV29-1

CDR3aa: CASSLRTGVDTEAFF
CDR3nt: TGTGCCAGCAGCCTCAGGACAGGGGTGGACACTGAAGCTTTCTTT
d_gene: TRBD1
j_gene: TRBJ1-1
abundance: few
v_gene: TRBV9